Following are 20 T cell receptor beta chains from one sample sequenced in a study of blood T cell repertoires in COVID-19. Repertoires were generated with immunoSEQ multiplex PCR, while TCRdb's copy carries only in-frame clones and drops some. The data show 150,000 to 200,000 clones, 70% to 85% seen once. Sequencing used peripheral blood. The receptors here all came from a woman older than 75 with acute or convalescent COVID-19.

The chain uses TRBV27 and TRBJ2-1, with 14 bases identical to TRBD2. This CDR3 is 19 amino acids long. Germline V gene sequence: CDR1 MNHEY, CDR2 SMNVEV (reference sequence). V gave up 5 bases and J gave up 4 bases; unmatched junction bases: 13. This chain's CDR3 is CASSLTATSGRAGYNEQFF. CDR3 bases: TGTGCCAGCAGTCTAACGGCGACTAGCGGGAGGGCCGGGTACAATGAGCAGTTCTTC.

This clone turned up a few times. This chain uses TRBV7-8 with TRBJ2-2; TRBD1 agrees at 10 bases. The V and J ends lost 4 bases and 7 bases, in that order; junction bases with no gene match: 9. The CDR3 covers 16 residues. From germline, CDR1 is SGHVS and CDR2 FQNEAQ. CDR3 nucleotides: TGTGCCAGCAGCTGGGACAGGGGCTTCGAGAGCGGGGAGCTGTTTTTT. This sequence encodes CASSWDRGFESGELFF.

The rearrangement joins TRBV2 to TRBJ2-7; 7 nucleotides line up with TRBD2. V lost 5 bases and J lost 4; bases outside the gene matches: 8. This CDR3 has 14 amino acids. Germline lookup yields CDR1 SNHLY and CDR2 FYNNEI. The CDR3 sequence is CASSTTSRQYEQYF. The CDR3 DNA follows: TGTGCCAGCAGTACGACTAGCAGACAATACGAGCAGTACTTC.

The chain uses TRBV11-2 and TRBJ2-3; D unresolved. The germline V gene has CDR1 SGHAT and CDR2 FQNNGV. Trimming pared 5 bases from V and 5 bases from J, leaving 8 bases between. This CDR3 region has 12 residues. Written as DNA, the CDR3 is TGTGCCAGCAGCCCTTTCAGAGATACGCAGTATTTT. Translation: CASSPFRDTQYF.

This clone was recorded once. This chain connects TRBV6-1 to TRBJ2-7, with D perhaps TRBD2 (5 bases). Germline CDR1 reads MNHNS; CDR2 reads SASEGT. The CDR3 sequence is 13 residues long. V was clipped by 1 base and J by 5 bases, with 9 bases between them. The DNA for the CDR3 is TGTGCCAGCAGTGAAGAGGAGGCCCACGAGCAGTACTTC. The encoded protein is CASSEEEAHEQYF.

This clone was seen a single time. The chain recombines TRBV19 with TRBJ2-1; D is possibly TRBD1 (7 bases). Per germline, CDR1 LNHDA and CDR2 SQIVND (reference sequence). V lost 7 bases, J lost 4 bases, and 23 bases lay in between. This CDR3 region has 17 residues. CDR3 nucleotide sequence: TGTGCCAGTACCCAATATTTGGGGGGACAGTTATACAATGAGCAGTTCTTC. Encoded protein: CASTQYLGGQLYNEQFF. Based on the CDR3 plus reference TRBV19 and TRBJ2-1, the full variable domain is DGGITQSPKYLFRKEGQNVTLSCEQNLNHDAMYWYRQDPGQGLRLIYYSQIVNDFQKGDIAEGYSVSREKKESFPLTVTSAQKNPTAFYLCASTQYLGGQLYNEQFFGPGTRLTVL.

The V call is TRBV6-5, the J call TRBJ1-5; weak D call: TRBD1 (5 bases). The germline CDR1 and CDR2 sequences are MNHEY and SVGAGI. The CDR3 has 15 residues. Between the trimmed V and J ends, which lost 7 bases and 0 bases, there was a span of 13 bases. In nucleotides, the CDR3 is TGTGCCAGCAAAGGGCCCGGGGGTAGCAATCAGCCCCAGCATTTT. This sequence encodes CASKGPGGSNQPQHF.

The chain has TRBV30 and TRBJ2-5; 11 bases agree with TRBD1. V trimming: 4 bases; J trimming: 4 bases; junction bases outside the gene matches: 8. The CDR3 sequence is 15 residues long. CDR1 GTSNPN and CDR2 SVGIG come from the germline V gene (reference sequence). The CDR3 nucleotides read TGTGCCTGGAACCGACGGGGGACAGGGGGAGAGACCCAGTACTTC. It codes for CAWNRRGTGGETQYF.

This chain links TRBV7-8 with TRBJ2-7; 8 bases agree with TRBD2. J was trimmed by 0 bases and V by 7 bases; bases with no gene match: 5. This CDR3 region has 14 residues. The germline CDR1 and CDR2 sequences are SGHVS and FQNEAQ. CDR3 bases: TGTGCCAGCACCCGAGCGGGAGACTCCTACGAGCAGTACTTC. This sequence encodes CASTRAGDSYEQYF.

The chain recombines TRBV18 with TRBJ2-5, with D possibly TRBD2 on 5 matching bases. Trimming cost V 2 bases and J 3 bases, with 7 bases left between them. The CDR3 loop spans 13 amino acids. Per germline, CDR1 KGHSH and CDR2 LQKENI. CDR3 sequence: CASSPAGKETQYF. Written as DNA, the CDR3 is TGTGCCAGCTCACCAGCCGGGAAAGAGACCCAGTACTTC.

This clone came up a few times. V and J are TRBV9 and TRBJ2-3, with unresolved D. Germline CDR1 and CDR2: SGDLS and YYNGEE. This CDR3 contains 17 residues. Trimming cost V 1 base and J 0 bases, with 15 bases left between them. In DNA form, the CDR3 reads TGTGCCAGCAGCGTATTGCCCCTTGATGGCAGCACAGATACGCAGTATTTT. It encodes CASSVLPLDGSTDTQYF.

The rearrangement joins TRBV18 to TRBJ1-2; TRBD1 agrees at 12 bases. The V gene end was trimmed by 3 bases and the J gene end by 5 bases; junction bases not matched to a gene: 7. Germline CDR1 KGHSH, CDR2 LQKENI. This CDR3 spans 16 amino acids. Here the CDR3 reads CASSPSGTGGSYGYTF. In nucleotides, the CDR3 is TGTGCCAGCTCACCTTCCGGGACAGGGGGCTCGTATGGCTACACCTTC.

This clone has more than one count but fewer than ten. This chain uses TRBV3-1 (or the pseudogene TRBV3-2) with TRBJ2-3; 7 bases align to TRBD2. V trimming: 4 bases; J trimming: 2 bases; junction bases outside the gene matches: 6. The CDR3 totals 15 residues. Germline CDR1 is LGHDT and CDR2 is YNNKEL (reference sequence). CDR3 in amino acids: CASSPRGGLTDTQYF. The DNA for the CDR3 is TGTGCCAGCAGCCCGAGGGGAGGGCTCACAGATACGCAGTATTTT.

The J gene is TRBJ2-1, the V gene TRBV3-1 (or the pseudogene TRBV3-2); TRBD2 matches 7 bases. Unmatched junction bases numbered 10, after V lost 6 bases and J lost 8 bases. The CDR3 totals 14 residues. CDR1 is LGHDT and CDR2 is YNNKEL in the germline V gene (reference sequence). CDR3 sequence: CASRPRAGAYEQFF. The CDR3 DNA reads TGTGCCAGCAGACCCCGGGCGGGAGCCTATGAGCAGTTCTTC.

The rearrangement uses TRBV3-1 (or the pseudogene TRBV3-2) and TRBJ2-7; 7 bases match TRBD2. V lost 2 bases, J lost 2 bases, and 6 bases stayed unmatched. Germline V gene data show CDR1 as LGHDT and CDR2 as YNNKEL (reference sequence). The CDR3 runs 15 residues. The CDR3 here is CASSQRGGPAYEQYF. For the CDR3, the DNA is TGTGCCAGCAGCCAACGGGGAGGGCCGGCCTACGAGCAGTACTTC.

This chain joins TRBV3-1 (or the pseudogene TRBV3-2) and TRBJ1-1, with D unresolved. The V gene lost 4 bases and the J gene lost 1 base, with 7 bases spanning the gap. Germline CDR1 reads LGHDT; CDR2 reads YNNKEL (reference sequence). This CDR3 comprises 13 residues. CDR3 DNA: TGTGCCAGCAGCCTGCTAGAGAACACTGAAGCTTTCTTT. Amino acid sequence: CASSLLENTEAFF.

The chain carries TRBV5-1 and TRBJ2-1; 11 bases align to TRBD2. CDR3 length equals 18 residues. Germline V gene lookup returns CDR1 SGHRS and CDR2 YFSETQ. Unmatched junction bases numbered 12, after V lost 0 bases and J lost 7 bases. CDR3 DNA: TGCGCCAGCAGCTTGGTCCGTGAAAGACTAGCGGGAATGAATGAGCAGTTCTTC. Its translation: CASSLVRERLAGMNEQFF.

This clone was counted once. CDR3 sequence (DNA): TGCGCCAGCAGCGGGGGGACAGGGAGCTATGGCTACACCTTC. Protein product: CASSGGTGSYGYTF. This rearrangement joins TRBV5-1 to TRBJ1-2, with 9 bases that match TRBD1. The V and J ends lost 4 bases and 4 bases, in that order; junction bases with no gene match: 5. Germline lookup yields CDR1 SGHRS and CDR2 YFSETQ. The CDR3 is 14 residues long. The variable domain in full, with the rest retrieved from reference TRBV5-1 and TRBJ1-2, is KAGVTQTPRYLIKTRGQQVTLSCSPISGHRSVSWYQQTPGQGLQFLFEYFSETQRNKGNFPGRFSGRQFSNSRSEMNVSTLELGDSALYLCASSGGTGSYGYTFGSGTRLTVV.

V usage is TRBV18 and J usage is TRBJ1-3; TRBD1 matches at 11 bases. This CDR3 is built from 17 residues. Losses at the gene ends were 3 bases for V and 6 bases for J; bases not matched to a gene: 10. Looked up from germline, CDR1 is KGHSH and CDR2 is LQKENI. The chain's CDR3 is CASSPASDRGRVNTIYF. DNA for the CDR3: TGTGCCAGCTCACCTGCCTCGGACAGGGGGCGAGTAAACACCATATATTTT.

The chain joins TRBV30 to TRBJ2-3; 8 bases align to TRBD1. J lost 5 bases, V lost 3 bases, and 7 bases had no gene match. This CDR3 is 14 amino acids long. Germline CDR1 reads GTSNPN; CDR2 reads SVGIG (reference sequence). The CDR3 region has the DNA TGTGCCTGGAGCGCAGGGGGCCGAGGAGATACGCAGTATTTT. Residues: CAWSAGGRGDTQYF.